The present T cell receptor beta chain was sequenced within a study of OX40 agonist ivuxolimab in advanced cancers. Sequencing used immunoSEQ multiplex PCR; TCRdb keeps in-frame clones, though not all of them. The data show roughly 48,000 clones, approximately 84% seen once. The sequence was obtained from an adult with an advanced solid tumor such as melanoma, head and neck, liver or kidney cancer. The starting material was CD4+ or CD8+ T cells sorted from blood, obtained in a trial of the OX40 agonist ivuxolimab.

The DNA of the CDR3 is TGCGCCAGCAGGTCGGACAGGGACAACAATGAGCAGTTCTTC. This translates into CASRSDRDNNEQFF. V usage is TRBV10-2 and J usage is TRBJ2-1; TRBD1 aligns across 8 bases. The CDR3 runs to 14 residues. Germline V lookup: CDR1 WSHSY, CDR2 SAAADI. V lost 6 bases, J lost 5 bases, and 6 bases stayed unmatched.